Listed here is a single T cell receptor beta chain. Its antigen remains unknown. This specimen belongs to a study of T cell repertoires in cytomegalovirus infection. As for the study in general: Evidence of both CMV infection and a matching HLA type came from public TCR beta signatures. General observations from the study: Predominance within the ex vivo response was attributable to HLA-C-restricted CMV-specific TCR beta clonotypes.

TCRdb fed the reads into MiXCR, producing one record per CDR3 protein. The table has roughly 180,000 distinct CDR3 sequences, roughly 27% seen once. J gave up 3 bases and V 0 bases, and 8 bases lay outside the gene matches. The germline V gene has CDR1 SGHTA and CDR2 FQGNSA. The CDR3 covers 17 residues. The sequence came from a human donor in good health (CMV status not recorded). Some clones in this sample may be carry-over from other donors' samples. The sequenced material came from PBMCs. The chain employs TRBV7-2 and TRBJ1-5, with TRBD1 matching 7 bases. The CDR3 DNA reads as TGTGCCAGCAGCTTAGCAGTGGCAGGGGGAGACAATCAGCCCCAGCATTTT. Translated, it gives CASSLAVAGGDNQPQHF.